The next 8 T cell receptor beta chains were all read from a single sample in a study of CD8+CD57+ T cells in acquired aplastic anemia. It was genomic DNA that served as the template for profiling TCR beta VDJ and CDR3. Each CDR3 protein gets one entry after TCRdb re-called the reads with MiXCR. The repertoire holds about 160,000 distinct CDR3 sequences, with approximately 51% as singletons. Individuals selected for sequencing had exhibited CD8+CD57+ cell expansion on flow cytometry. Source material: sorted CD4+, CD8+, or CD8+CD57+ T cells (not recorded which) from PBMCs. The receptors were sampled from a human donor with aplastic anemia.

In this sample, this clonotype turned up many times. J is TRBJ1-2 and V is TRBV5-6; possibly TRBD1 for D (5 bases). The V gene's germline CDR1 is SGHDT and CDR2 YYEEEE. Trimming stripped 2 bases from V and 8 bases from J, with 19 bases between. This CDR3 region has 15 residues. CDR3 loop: CASSFQRTGIEGYTF. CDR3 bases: TGTGCCAGCAGCTTCCAACGCACAGGTATAGAAGGCTACACCTTC.

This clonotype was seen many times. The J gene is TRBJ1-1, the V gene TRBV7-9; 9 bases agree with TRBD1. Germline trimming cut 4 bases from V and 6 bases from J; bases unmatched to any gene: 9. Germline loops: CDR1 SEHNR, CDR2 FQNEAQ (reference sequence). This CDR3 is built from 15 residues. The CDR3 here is CASSWGGQGLAEAFF. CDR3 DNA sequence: TGTGCCAGCAGCTGGGGTGGACAGGGGTTGGCTGAAGCTTTCTTT.

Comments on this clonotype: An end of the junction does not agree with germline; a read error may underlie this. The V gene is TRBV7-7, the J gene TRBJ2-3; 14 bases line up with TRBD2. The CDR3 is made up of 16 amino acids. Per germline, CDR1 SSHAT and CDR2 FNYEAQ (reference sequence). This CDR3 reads CASGRLAGGTTDTQYF. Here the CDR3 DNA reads TGTGCTAGCGGCCGACTAGCGGGAGGGACCACAGATACGCAGTATTTC.

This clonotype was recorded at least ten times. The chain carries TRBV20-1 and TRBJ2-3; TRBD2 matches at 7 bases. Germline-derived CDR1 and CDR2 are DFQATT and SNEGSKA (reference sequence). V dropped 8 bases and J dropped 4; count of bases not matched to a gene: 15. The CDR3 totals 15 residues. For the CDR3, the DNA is TGCAGTACGGGGGGTGGAGGAGTTGGGGCAGATACGCAGTATTTT. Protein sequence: CSTGGGGVGADTQYF.

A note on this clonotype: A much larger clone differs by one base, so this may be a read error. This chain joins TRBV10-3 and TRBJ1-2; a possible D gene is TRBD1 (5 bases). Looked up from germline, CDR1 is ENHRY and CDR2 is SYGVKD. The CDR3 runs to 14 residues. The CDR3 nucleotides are TGTGCCAGCAGTGGAGGGGACGGAAACTATGGCTACACCTTC. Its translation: CASSGGDGNYGYTF.

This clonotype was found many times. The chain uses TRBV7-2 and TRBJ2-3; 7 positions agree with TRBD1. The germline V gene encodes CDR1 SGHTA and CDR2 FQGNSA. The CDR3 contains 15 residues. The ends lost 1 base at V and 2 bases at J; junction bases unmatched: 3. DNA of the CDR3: TGTGCCAGCAGCTTAGGAGGACAGGACACAGATACGCAGTATTTT. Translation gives CASSLGGQDTDTQYF. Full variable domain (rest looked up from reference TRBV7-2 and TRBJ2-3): GAGVSQSPSNKVTEKGKDVELRCDPISGHTALYWYRQSLGQGLEFLIYFQGNSAPDKSGLPSDRFSAERTGGSVSTLTIQRTQQEDSAVYLCASSLGGQDTDTQYFGPGTRLTVL.

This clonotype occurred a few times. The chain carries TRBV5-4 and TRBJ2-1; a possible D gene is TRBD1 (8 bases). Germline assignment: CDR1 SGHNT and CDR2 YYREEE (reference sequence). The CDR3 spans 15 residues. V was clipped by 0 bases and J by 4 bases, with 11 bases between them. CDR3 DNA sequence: TGTGCCAGCAGCTTGGACAGGGGGGGTTACAATGAGCAGTTCTTC. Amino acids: CASSLDRGGYNEQFF.

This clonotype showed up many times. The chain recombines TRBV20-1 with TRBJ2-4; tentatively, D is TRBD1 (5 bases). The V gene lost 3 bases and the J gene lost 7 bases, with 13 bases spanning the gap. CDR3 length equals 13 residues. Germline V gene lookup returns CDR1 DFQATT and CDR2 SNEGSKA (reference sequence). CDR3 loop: CSASKQGTNIQYF. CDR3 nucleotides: TGCAGTGCTAGTAAGCAGGGTACCAACATTCAGTACTTC.